Reported below is one T cell receptor beta chain. V was cut by 0 bases and J by 5 bases, with 11 bases left in between. Germline V gene lookup returns CDR1 MNHEY and CDR2 SVGAGI. The CDR3 length is 16 residues. During active infection, Seattle patients enrolled and were then monitored through disease. The sample is drawn from a study of blood T cell repertoires in COVID-19. At the level of the study: The United States, Italy and Spain supplied acute and convalescent COVID-19 samples. Sample material is recorded as cDNA or gDNA derived from T cells, B-cell-depleted T cells, or PBMCs.

In the authors' workflow: Reference gene primer amplification yielded estimated nucleated cell counts. Measured with immunoSEQ multiplex PCR; TCRdb has only the in-frame clones, and not every one. From that table come the V and J calls and clone size; the DNA was used to work out D and trimming. The sample carries about 100,000 clones, 75% to 90% recorded once. The chain uses TRBV6-5 and TRBJ1-6, with D uncertain. Material for sequencing was peripheral blood. The TCR originated in a woman aged 45-65 years with COVID-19, enrolled during active disease. The chain's CDR3 is CASSYSQRADNSPLHF. CDR3 sequence (DNA): TGTGCCAGCAGTTACTCCCAGAGGGCTGATAATTCACCCCTCCACTTT.